Described below is a single TCR beta chain sequence and its context. This entry comes from a study of PD-L1 blockade in urothelial cancer. Study-level background: Between 0 and 3 chemotherapy regimens preceded treatment for each patient.

Time point denoted: peripheral blood 6 weeks after treatment start. Patient disease was locally advanced or metastatic urothelial carcinoma. V lost 0 bases to trimming and J lost 8 bases, with 7 bases between them. CDR1 is SGHTA and CDR2 is FQGNSA in the germline V gene. The CDR3 runs 12 residues. Assay used: immunoSEQ multiplex PCR; TCRdb lists only in-frame clones, some missing. The sample holds 25,000 to 35,000 clones, 79% seen once. Material: PBMCs, obtained around atezolizumab (anti-PD-L1) treatment. This TCR derives from an older man with urothelial cancer. This chain joins TRBV7-2 and TRBJ1-2; D is unclear. CDR3 bases: TGTGCCAGCAGCTTAGCGAGGAAAGGCTACACCTTC. This sequence encodes CASSLARKGYTF.